Listed below are T cell receptor beta chains from one sample, sequenced in a study of blood T cell repertoires in COVID-19. Some clones are missing from TCRdb's copy, which holds only in-frame ones; the method was immunoSEQ multiplex PCR. The sample carries about 100,000 clones, around 88% recorded once. Material for sequencing was peripheral blood. These receptor sequences come from a human donor in a cohort sampled during active COVID-19. Each CDR3 is given with its conserved first and last residue.

v_call: TRBV5-1
cdr3_aa: CASSLVQGSNTEAFF

v_call: TRBV4-2
cdr3_aa: CASSHGQGSYEQYF

v_call: TRBV29-1
cdr3_aa: CSAGTGRETQYF

v_call: TRBV6-5
cdr3_aa: CASSKQVYNEKLFF

v_call: TRBV5-1
cdr3_aa: CASSLGTGRDEQYF

v_call: TRBV15
cdr3_aa: CATSRDLTGIQNIQYF

v_call: TRBV19
cdr3_aa: CASSKYPLRGGTDTQYF

v_call: TRBV5-1
cdr3_aa: CASSLVSDEQYF

v_call: TRBV6-5
cdr3_aa: CASRTGSYEQYF

v_call: TRBV5-1
cdr3_aa: CASSFRGSTDTQYF

v_call: TRBV6-5
cdr3_aa: CASRLGQGKYEQYF

v_call: TRBV5-1
cdr3_aa: CASSLAGGQVISGTEAFF

v_call: TRBV3-1/TRBV3-2
cdr3_aa: CASSQGGQTVYGYTF

v_call: TRBV6-1
cdr3_aa: CASSEVGGANEKLFF

v_call: TRBV2
cdr3_aa: CASRAGLDISNQPQHF

v_call: TRBV6-1
cdr3_aa: CASSVPGQGINNSPLHF

v_call: TRBV28
cdr3_aa: CASSLPTGGSYEQYF

v_call: TRBV5-4
cdr3_aa: CASSSILQGTGGTEAFF

v_call: TRBV5-5
cdr3_aa: CASSLTGAGNTIYF

v_call: TRBV20-1
cdr3_aa: CSASVGLRNTEAFF

v_call: TRBV11-3
cdr3_aa: CASSRKPAGFNEQFF

v_call: TRBV11-2
cdr3_aa: CASSLAGGAYNEQFF

v_call: TRBV30
cdr3_aa: CAWRDSGSWSDTQYF

v_call: TRBV3-1/TRBV3-2
cdr3_aa: CASSQWTGGRETQYF

v_call: TRBV18
cdr3_aa: CASSPSGGVSTDTQYF

v_call: TRBV5-1
cdr3_aa: CASSYTAGGAYEQYF

v_call: TRBV28
cdr3_aa: CASRSGLLLSGNTIYF

v_call: TRBV11-2
cdr3_aa: CASSSLGTSGRASEQFF

v_call: TRBV12-3/TRBV12-4
cdr3_aa: CASSPGPGQPQHF